This T cell receptor (beta chain) came from a study of brain T cells in children with intractable seizures. The study, taken as a whole, reports: Pre- and post-surgery blood differed in depth, so pre-surgery absences may be undersampling.

The table came from immunoSEQ multiplex PCR; TCRdb's copy has only in-frame clones and leaves some out. The sample contains roughly 120,000 clones, 94% of which appear only once. Comment on this clone: The antigen remains unidentified.

The origin of this receptor is a boy younger than two with hemimegalencephaly and intractable seizures. This specimen was peripheral blood, taken at surgery.

CDR3 region: CASSPRPNTEAFF. The CDR3 DNA sequence: TGTGCCAGCAGTCCACGACCGAACACTGAAGCTTTCTTT. V usage is TRBV28 and J usage is TRBJ1-1; no definite D call. The length of the CDR3 is 13 residues. CDR1 is MDHEN and CDR2 is SYDVKM in the germline V gene. The V end lost 5 bases, the J end lost 1 base, and 8 bases lay between the germline ends. The whole variable domain, filled in from reference TRBV28 and TRBJ1-1, reads DVKVTQSSRYLVKRTGEKVFLECVQDMDHENMFWYRQDPGLGLRLIYFSYDVKMKEKGDIPEGYSVSREKKERFSLILESASTNQTSMYLCASSPRPNTEAFFGQGTRLTVV.